This passage covers 23 T cell receptor beta chains from one sample sequenced in a study of blood T cell repertoires in COVID-19. Using immunoSEQ multiplex PCR, the repertoire was profiled, and TCRdb retains in-frame clones only, with some absent. The top ten clones hold less than 2% of a sample with around 110,000 clones, 90% of them seen once. Specimen: peripheral blood. The receptors were sampled from a human donor with active COVID-19. The donor label of this sample is uncertain.

The CDR3 region is CASTPIGGPVGELFF. The CDR3 nucleotides are TGTGCCAGCACCCCCATCGGGGGGCCTGTCGGGGAGCTGTTTTTT. V and J are TRBV6-5 and TRBJ2-2, with a weak D call TRBD2 (7 bases). V dropped 7 bases and J dropped 7 bases, with 19 bases sitting between them. CDR1 is MNHEY, CDR2 SVGAGI, per germline. This CDR3 has 15 amino acids.

The V gene is TRBV20-1, the J gene TRBJ1-1, with D possibly being TRBD1 (5 bases). Germline V gene data show CDR1 as DFQATT and CDR2 as SNEGSKA (reference sequence). Trimming took 3 bases from V and 0 from J, leaving 8 bases between them. CDR3 size: 13 residues. The CDR3 DNA reads as TGCAGTGCTAGTAAGACAGTGAACACTGAAGCTTTCTTT. Translated, it gives CSASKTVNTEAFF.

The chain couples TRBV4-1 to TRBJ2-7; a weak D match, TRBD2 (7 bases). Trimming removed 0 bases from V and 3 bases from J, with 15 bases in between. Germline CDR1 MGHRA, CDR2 YSYEKL. The CDR3 consists of 16 residues. CDR3 in amino acids: CASSQDLGGPGYEQYF. For the CDR3, the DNA is TGCGCCAGCAGCCAAGATCTGGGGGGGCCAGGCTACGAGCAGTACTTC.

The chain is built from TRBV10-3 and TRBJ2-3; no firm D call. Germline V gives CDR1 ENHRY, CDR2 SYGVKD. The CDR3 runs to 15 residues. The V gene lost 4 bases and the J gene lost 0 bases, with 11 bases spanning the gap. The CDR3 is CAISGSQFSTDTQYF. The DNA of the CDR3 is TGTGCCATCAGTGGTTCACAATTTAGCACAGATACGCAGTATTTT.

The V and J genes are TRBV4-2 and TRBJ1-2, with 8 bases fitting TRBD1. CDR3 length: 15 residues. CDR1 is LGHNA, CDR2 YNFKEQ, per germline. J lost 5 bases, V lost 3 bases, and 8 bases had no gene match. The CDR3 protein is CASSHDLTGDYGYTF. CDR3 bases: TGTGCCAGCAGCCACGATTTGACAGGGGATTATGGCTACACCTTC.

This chain links TRBV5-1 with TRBJ1-1; D uncertain. The V end was cut by 0 bases, the J end by 6 bases, with 6 bases between. Germline V gene sequence: CDR1 SGHRS, CDR2 YFSETQ. The CDR3 loop spans 12 amino acids. The CDR3, as DNA: TGCGCCAGCAGCTTGGCAGGCTCTGAAGCTTTCTTT. Its protein product is CASSLAGSEAFF. Full variable domain (missing parts from reference TRBV5-1 and TRBJ1-1): KAGVTQTPRYLIKTRGQQVTLSCSPISGHRSVSWYQQTPGQGLQFLFEYFSETQRNKGNFPGRFSGRQFSNSRSEMNVSTLELGDSALYLCASSLAGSEAFFGQGTRLTVV.

The chain links TRBV28 to TRBJ1-6, with D perhaps matching TRBD1 (5 bases). The CDR3 runs 12 residues. The V end was cut by 3 bases, the J end by 12 bases, with 9 bases between. Germline V gene sequence: CDR1 MDHEN, CDR2 SYDVKM. This chain's CDR3 is CASSFRVVPLHF. The CDR3 bases are TGTGCCAGCAGTTTCAGGGTTGTACCCCTCCACTTT.

The chain recombines TRBV5-1 with TRBJ1-2; D call uncertain. This CDR3 comprises 15 residues. The germline gives CDR1 SGHRS, CDR2 YFSETQ. The V end lost 0 bases, the J end lost 0 bases, and 9 bases lay between the germline ends. This chain's CDR3 is CASSLEPLANYGYTF. The CDR3 region has the DNA TGCGCCAGCAGCTTGGAGCCGTTAGCTAACTATGGCTACACCTTC.

This chain uses TRBV9 with TRBJ2-3; 9 bases match TRBD2. The J segment lost 4 bases and the V segment lost 3 bases, leaving 6 bases of the junction unmatched. Germline V gene sequence: CDR1 SGDLS, CDR2 YYNGEE. The CDR3 runs 15 residues. This chain's CDR3 is CASSGGLADADTQYF. CDR3 nucleotide sequence: TGTGCCAGCAGCGGGGGACTAGCTGATGCAGATACGCAGTATTTT.

The chain employs TRBV5-5 and TRBJ2-7, with TRBD1 matching 9 bases. Germline V gene sequence: CDR1 SGHKS, CDR2 YYEKEE (reference sequence). Losses at the gene ends were 4 bases for V and 2 bases for J; bases not matched to a gene: 4. The CDR3 length is 14 residues. The CDR3 here is CASSARTGAYEQYF. In nucleotides, the CDR3 is TGTGCCAGCAGCGCCAGGACAGGGGCCTACGAGCAGTACTTC.

The chain carries TRBV23-1 and TRBJ2-7, with 8 bases matching TRBD1. TRBV23-1 is an ORF, with its function uncertain. V was pared by 4 bases and J by 3 bases, with 20 bases of the junction left unmatched. This CDR3 region has 19 residues. The DNA for the CDR3 is TGCGCCAGCAGTCTAAGGAAGAAACCCGGGACAGGTTTAGGCTACGAGCAGTACTTC. It specifies CASSLRKKPGTGLGYEQYF.

The chain combines TRBV2 with TRBJ2-3; tentative D call: TRBD2 (6 bases). Looked up from germline, CDR1 is SNHLY and CDR2 is FYNNEI. The CDR3 consists of 12 residues. V was shortened by 7 bases and J by 4 bases, with 9 bases between the two germline ends. DNA for the CDR3: TGTGCCAGCACCACGGGGGCAGATACGCAGTATTTT. It specifies CASTTGADTQYF.

The chain is built from TRBV9 and TRBJ1-4; D is ambiguous. From germline, CDR1 is SGDLS and CDR2 YYNGEE. The V gene lost 0 bases and the J gene lost 4 bases, with 4 bases spanning the gap. CDR3 length: 13 amino acids. CDR3 amino acids: CASSVANNEKLFF. As DNA, the CDR3 is TGTGCCAGCAGCGTAGCCAATAATGAAAAACTGTTTTTT.

The chain joins TRBV30 to TRBJ1-1; possibly TRBD1 for D (5 bases). CDR1 and CDR2 from the germline V gene are GTSNPN and SVGIG (reference sequence). V was cut by 2 bases and J by 1 base, with 8 bases left in between. The length of the CDR3 is 13 residues. CDR3 sequence reads: CAWSPDRNTEAFF. In DNA form, the CDR3 reads TGTGCCTGGAGTCCCGACAGGAACACTGAAGCTTTCTTT.

The chain joins TRBV9 to TRBJ1-6; TRBD1 matches 7 bases. CDR3 length: 15 amino acids. Germline V lookup: CDR1 SGDLS, CDR2 YYNGEE. The junction had 9 bases not matched to a gene; V was cut back by 3 bases and J by 9 bases. CDR3 sequence: CASSAAGGPGSPLHF. The CDR3 DNA is TGTGCCAGCAGCGCCGCAGGGGGGCCGGGTTCACCCCTCCACTTT.

The sample holds a few counts of this clone. The chain joins TRBV2 to TRBJ1-6; 9 bases align to TRBD1. Per germline, CDR1 SNHLY and CDR2 FYNNEI. J lost 8 bases, V lost 11 bases, and 16 bases had no gene match. The CDR3 runs 16 residues. CDR3 region: CAQINVGTGFDSPLHF. For the CDR3, the DNA is TGTGCCCAGATAAATGTGGGGACAGGGTTCGATTCACCCCTCCACTTT.

The chain has TRBV19 and TRBJ1-3; D is possibly TRBD1 (5 bases). CDR1 LNHDA and CDR2 SQIVND come from the germline V gene (reference sequence). The ends were cut back, 6 bases at V and 0 bases at J, with 21 bases in the middle. This CDR3 has 18 amino acids. The DNA for the CDR3 is TGTGCCAGTAGCATACCCTCCCCGGGACTGGCCTCTGGAAACACCATATATTTT. Amino acid sequence: CASSIPSPGLASGNTIYF. Full variable domain (outside the CDR3, taken from reference TRBV19 and TRBJ1-3): DGGITQSPKYLFRKEGQNVTLSCEQNLNHDAMYWYRQDPGQGLRLIYYSQIVNDFQKGDIAEGYSVSREKKESFPLTVTSAQKNPTAFYLCASSIPSPGLASGNTIYFGEGSWLTVV.

This clone turned up a few times. The gene calls are TRBV21-1 and TRBJ2-1; TRBD1 is the table's D call and was not checked against the DNA. TRBV21-1 is a documented pseudogene. The CDR3 contains 14 residues. CDR3 DNA sequence: TGTGCCAGCAGCAAAAAAACAGGCCACAATGAGCAGTTCTTC. Residues: CASSKKTGHNEQFF.

This chain connects TRBV28 to TRBJ1-5; TRBD1 agrees at 7 bases. The CDR3 extends over 14 amino acids. V lost 11 bases, J lost 2 bases, and 9 bases stayed unmatched. The V gene's germline CDR1 is MDHEN and CDR2 SYDVKM. The CDR3 sequence is CAGGNRGGNQPQHF. Written as DNA, the CDR3 is TGTGCCGGGGGTAACAGGGGAGGCAATCAGCCCCAGCATTTT.

This sequence joins TRBV7-9 and TRBJ1-1, with TRBD1 identical over 8 bases. Unmatched junction bases numbered 18, after V lost 5 bases and J lost 7 bases. Germline V gene lookup returns CDR1 SEHNR and CDR2 FQNEAQ (reference sequence). This CDR3 is built from 17 residues. The CDR3 DNA reads as TGTGCCAGCAGCGCTGGGGTCCCGGGACAGGCAGGCCTTGAAGCTTTCTTT. It is translated as CASSAGVPGQAGLEAFF. The complete variable domain, with remaining parts taken from reference TRBV7-9 and TRBJ1-1, reads DTGVSQNPRHKITKRGQNVTFRCDPISEHNRLYWYRQTLGQGPEFLTYFQNEAQLEKSRLLSDRFSAERPKGSFSTLEIQRTEQGDSAMYLCASSAGVPGQAGLEAFFGQGTRLTVV.

This clone has only a few counts. The chain couples TRBV18 to TRBJ2-2; 7 bases are shared with TRBD1. Germline V gives CDR1 KGHSH, CDR2 LQKENI. V lost 2 bases, J lost 4 bases, and 13 bases stayed unmatched. CDR3 length equals 18 residues. Here the CDR3 reads CASSPARGQTSSTGELFF. The CDR3 DNA reads as TGTGCCAGCTCACCAGCTAGGGGGCAAACTTCGAGCACCGGGGAGCTGTTTTTT.

The V and J genes are TRBV6-2 or TRBV6-3 and TRBJ2-5; 8 nucleotides line up with TRBD1. V dropped 5 bases and J dropped 4; count of bases not matched to a gene: 3. Germline V gene data show CDR1 as MNHEY and CDR2 as SVGEGT. This CDR3 spans 13 amino acids. The CDR3 region is CASSTGGRETQYF. The DNA of the CDR3 is TGTGCCAGCAGTACAGGGGGTCGAGAGACCCAGTACTTC.

The chain links TRBV28 to TRBJ2-7; D unresolved. The CDR3 runs 14 residues. Looked up from germline, CDR1 is MDHEN and CDR2 is SYDVKM. With 7 bases removed from V and 0 bases from J, the gap between germline ends came to 13 bases. CDR3 coding DNA: TGTGCCAGCACCCTTACTAAGCGCTCCTACGAGCAGTACTTC. This encodes CASTLTKRSYEQYF.